These 26 T cell receptor beta chains originate from one sample sequenced in a study of blood T cell repertoires in COVID-19. Clones were read by immunoSEQ multiplex PCR, and TCRdb kept only the in-frame ones, dropping some. The sample carries 150,000 to 200,000 clones, less than 85% recorded once. Sequenced: peripheral blood. The receptors stem from a woman aged 80 or over with active or convalescent COVID-19.

The J gene is TRBJ1-5, the V gene TRBV21-1; whether TRBD1, the table's D call, matches the DNA was not checked. TRBV21-1 is classified as a pseudogene. The CDR3 totals 16 residues. CDR3 sequence (DNA): TGTGCCAGCAGCTTTCCTTGGCGAGGTAGGGGTCAGCCCCAGCATTTT. Translating it yields CASSFPWRGRGQPQHF.

The rearrangement joins TRBV27 to TRBJ1-6; D not resolved. Germline V CDR1 and CDR2: MNHEY, SMNVEV (reference sequence). The length of the CDR3 is 14 residues. The ends were cut back, 4 bases at V and 10 bases at J, with 14 bases in the middle. The CDR3 protein is CASSSLQDRSPLHF. CDR3 coding DNA: TGTGCCAGCAGTTCCCTCCAGGATAGATCACCCCTCCACTTT.

The chain couples TRBV5-1 to TRBJ1-2; D possibly corresponds to TRBD1 (6 bases). Trimming cost V 1 base and J 6 bases, with 10 bases left between them. Germline V gives CDR1 SGHRS, CDR2 YFSETQ. The CDR3 has 13 amino acids. The CDR3 region is CASSLLQGNGYTF. CDR3 DNA: TGCGCCAGCAGCTTGTTACAGGGAAATGGCTACACCTTC.

The chain combines TRBV6-5 with TRBJ2-1; 7 positions agree with TRBD2. CDR3 size: 14 residues. Germline values: CDR1 MNHEY, CDR2 SVGAGI. V was clipped by 5 bases and J by 4 bases; unmatched bases: 5. CDR3 residues: CASSRTGGYNEQFF. CDR3 sequence (DNA): TGTGCCAGCAGTCGGACCGGGGGGTACAATGAGCAGTTCTTC.

The CDR3 sequence: CASSKVPRDQPQHF. In DNA, the CDR3 is TGTGCCAGCAGCAAAGTCCCCCGGGATCAGCCCCAGCATTTT. V is TRBV21-1 and J is TRBJ1-5. TRBV21-1 is a pseudogene. The CDR3 contains 14 residues.

The genes are TRBV19 and TRBJ2-2, with D maybe TRBD1 (5 bases). Looked up from germline, CDR1 is LNHDA and CDR2 is SQIVND (reference sequence). Between the trimmed V and J ends, which lost 3 bases and 4 bases, there was a span of 12 bases. There are 15 residues in the CDR3. The CDR3 DNA reads TGTGCCAGTAGTATCGTGGGGCAGGGCACCGGGGAGCTGTTTTTT. This gives the protein CASSIVGQGTGELFF.

CDR3 residues: CASSAGQRGWETQYF. The CDR3 region has the DNA TGTGCCAGCAGCGCGGGACAGAGGGGATGGGAGACCCAGTACTTC. V usage is TRBV7-2 and J usage is TRBJ2-5; D is possibly TRBD1 (7 bases). V was pared by 5 bases and J by 5 bases, with 18 bases between. The CDR3 has 15 residues. Germline CDR1 is SGHTA and CDR2 is FQGNSA.

This clone was detected only once. The genes are TRBV4-1 and TRBJ1-1; tentatively, D is TRBD1 (6 bases). The CDR3 covers 16 residues. Germline V gene sequence: CDR1 MGHRA, CDR2 YSYEKL. The V gene lost 1 base and the J gene lost 2 bases, with 14 bases spanning the gap. This CDR3 reads CASSQVRPQGNTEAFF. The CDR3 DNA reads as TGCGCCAGCAGCCAAGTCCGACCACAGGGTAACACTGAAGCTTTCTTT.

This clone has just a few counts. J is TRBJ2-7 and V is TRBV4-1; no reliable D call. The CDR3 sequence is 13 residues long. The V end was cut by 0 bases, the J end by 5 bases, with 8 bases between. Germline assignment: CDR1 MGHRA and CDR2 YSYEKL. CDR3 loop: CASSQEFVDEQYF. In nucleotides, the CDR3 is TGCGCCAGCAGCCAAGAGTTCGTTGACGAGCAGTACTTC.

The genes are TRBV18 and TRBJ1-2; no reliable D call. This CDR3 is 13 amino acids long. Trimming cost V 2 bases and J 8 bases, with 12 bases left between them. CDR1 KGHSH and CDR2 LQKENI come from the germline V gene. The CDR3 loop is CASSPVEDSGYTF. The CDR3 nucleotides are TGTGCCAGCTCACCAGTGGAGGATTCGGGCTACACCTTC.

The chain is built from TRBV19 and TRBJ2-7, with 9 bases matching TRBD1. CDR1 is LNHDA and CDR2 is SQIVND in the germline V gene (reference sequence). The CDR3 has 14 residues. V shed 6 bases, J shed 0 bases, and the junction held 3 bases outside the gene matches. CDR3 in DNA: TGTGCCAGTAGGACGGACAGGGGCTCCTACGAGCAGTACTTC. Translation gives CASRTDRGSYEQYF.

The rearrangement uses TRBV2 and TRBJ2-1; the match to TRBD2 covers 7 bases. The CDR3 extends over 14 amino acids. CDR1 and CDR2 (germline): SNHLY, FYNNEI. V was pared by 8 bases and J by 7 bases, with 11 bases of the junction left unmatched. The DNA for the CDR3 is TGTGCCAGCCATGAGGGAGGGCCTTTAAATGAGCAGTTCTTC. It specifies CASHEGGPLNEQFF.

This chain uses TRBV19 with TRBJ1-4; possible D gene TRBD1, 5 bases. Trimming left V 4 bases short and J 3 bases short, with 9 bases between. The CDR3 is made up of 14 amino acids. Germline assignment: CDR1 LNHDA and CDR2 SQIVND (reference sequence). The CDR3 reads CASSKGLANEKLFF. CDR3 bases: TGTGCCAGTAGTAAGGGGTTGGCTAATGAAAAACTGTTTTTT.

This chain links TRBV28 with TRBJ2-1, with TRBD2 matching over 10 bases. Germline-derived CDR1 and CDR2 are MDHEN and SYDVKM. V shed 5 bases, J shed 1 base, and the junction held 8 bases outside the gene matches. The length of the CDR3 is 17 residues. In DNA form, the CDR3 reads TGTGCCAGCAGTCGCCCCCCTAGCGGGAGATCCTACAATGAGCAGTTCTTC. Its translation: CASSRPPSGRSYNEQFF.

The chain combines TRBV20-1 with TRBJ2-1; unclear D gene. V lost 8 bases, J lost 7 bases, and 9 bases lay in between. In germline, CDR1 is DFQATT, CDR2 SNEGSKA (reference sequence). This CDR3 contains 10 residues. The CDR3 here is CSSTSNEQFF. The CDR3 DNA follows: TGCAGTTCTACCTCGAATGAGCAGTTCTTC.

The chain joins TRBV5-1 to TRBJ2-3; 8 bases map to TRBD2. CDR3 length equals 18 residues. Germline assignment: CDR1 SGHRS and CDR2 YFSETQ. After removal of 3 bases from V and 0 bases from J, the junction contained 12 bases not matched to a gene. This CDR3 reads CASSWGDGRGPSTDTQYF. The CDR3 nucleotides read TGCGCCAGCAGCTGGGGGGACGGGAGGGGCCCCAGCACAGATACGCAGTATTTT.

The chain couples TRBV11-2 to TRBJ1-2; 9 positions agree with TRBD1. There are 17 residues in the CDR3. The germline V gene encodes CDR1 SGHAT and CDR2 FQNNGV. V lost 4 bases to trimming and J lost 4 bases; unmatched junction nucleotides: 13. The CDR3 loop reads CASSSPETGGEIYGYTF. The CDR3 coding sequence is TGTGCCAGCAGCTCACCCGAGACAGGGGGAGAAATCTATGGCTACACCTTC.

V is TRBV11-2 and J is TRBJ2-7, with D possibly matching TRBD2 (7 bases). Germline V gene lookup returns CDR1 SGHAT and CDR2 FQNNGV. CDR3 size: 16 residues. Trimming pared 1 base from V and 6 bases from J, leaving 19 bases between. The CDR3 nucleotides are TGTGCCAGCAGCTTAGCTTTTAGGGGGGGAAGGGGCGAGCAGTACTTC. It specifies CASSLAFRGGRGEQYF.

The V call is TRBV2, the J call TRBJ2-2; the D gene is possibly TRBD1 (5 bases). This CDR3 contains 18 residues. V was trimmed by 0 bases and J by 7 bases, leaving 21 bases between them. CDR1 is SNHLY, CDR2 FYNNEI, per germline. The CDR3 sequence is CASSEAPTWGVAGGELFF. The CDR3 DNA reads TGTGCCAGCAGTGAAGCGCCAACTTGGGGCGTAGCTGGCGGGGAGCTGTTTTTT.

CDR3 bases: TGTGCCTGGAGTGTGACAGGGGCTTTGGAGACCCAGTACTTC. This gives the protein CAWSVTGALETQYF. The rearrangement uses TRBV30 and TRBJ2-5; 8 bases line up with TRBD1. Germline V CDR1 and CDR2: GTSNPN, SVGIG (reference sequence). The junction had 5 bases not matched to a gene; V was cut back by 0 bases and J by 5 bases. This CDR3 region has 14 residues. The whole variable domain, remainder taken from reference TRBV30 and TRBJ2-5, is SQTIHQWPATLVQPVGSPLSLECTVEGTSNPNLYWYRQAAGRGLQLLFYSVGIGQISSEVPQNLSASRPQDRQFILSSKKLLLSDSGFYLCAWSVTGALETQYFGPGTRLLVL.

This chain's CDR3 is CASSFGTGWTDTQYF. The CDR3 DNA reads TGTGCCAGCAGCTTCGGGACAGGGTGGACAGATACGCAGTATTTT. The rearrangement links TRBV11-3 to TRBJ2-3; 9 nucleotides align to TRBD1. Germline loops: CDR1 SGHNT, CDR2 YENEEA. The CDR3 runs to 15 residues. V trimming: 3 bases; J trimming: 3 bases; junction bases outside the gene matches: 4.

This chain uses TRBV5-1 with TRBJ2-7; 7 positions agree with TRBD1. V was clipped by 3 bases and J by 6 bases; unmatched bases: 15. The CDR3 covers 16 residues. Germline V gives CDR1 SGHRS, CDR2 YFSETQ. The CDR3 nucleotides are TGCGCCAGCAGCTCCACCGGACAGGTGGAAATTGGCGAGCAGTACTTC. It codes for CASSSTGQVEIGEQYF.

On this clone itself: The same CDR3 also results from other DNA sequences found in this sample. V and J are TRBV7-3 and TRBJ1-2; tentative D call: TRBD1 (5 bases). Trimming stripped 2 bases from V and 2 bases from J, with 6 bases between. The CDR3 spans 13 residues. In germline, CDR1 is SGHTA, CDR2 FQGTGA. CDR3 region: CASSLGQNYGYTF. CDR3 coding DNA: TGTGCCAGCAGCTTAGGACAAAACTATGGCTACACCTTC.

This clone was counted between two and nine times. The chain joins TRBV10-3 to TRBJ2-7, with D tentatively TRBD2 (5 bases). Trimming took 0 bases from V and 3 from J, leaving 9 bases between them. The CDR3 sequence is 14 residues long. Germline-derived CDR1 and CDR2 are ENHRY and SYGVKD. CDR3 nucleotides: TGTGCCATCAGTGAGTCTGGTAGCGACTACGAGCAGTACTTC. Protein sequence: CAISESGSDYEQYF.

The chain joins TRBV11-2 to TRBJ2-7; 7 nucleotides match TRBD2. J was trimmed by 1 base and V by 5 bases; bases with no gene match: 8. The CDR3 loop spans 15 amino acids. Germline V CDR1 and CDR2: SGHAT, FQNNGV. The DNA of the CDR3 is TGTGCCAGCAGCCCCCGCGCTAGCGGATCCTACGAGCAGTACTTC. This translates into CASSPRASGSYEQYF.

This clone was picked up one time. The chain recombines TRBV20-1 with TRBJ1-1; 7 nucleotides agree with TRBD1. The J segment lost 1 base and the V segment lost 3 bases, leaving 5 bases of the junction unmatched. Looked up from germline, CDR1 is DFQATT and CDR2 is SNEGSKA (reference sequence). The CDR3 runs to 14 residues. In nucleotides, the CDR3 is TGCAGTGCTAGTCGGACAGGCTGGAACACTGAAGCTTTCTTT. Protein product: CSASRTGWNTEAFF.